The 16 T cell receptor beta chains given below trace back to one sample, sequenced in a study of cytomegalovirus exposure and HLA in healthy donors. 60 Vbeta and 13 Jbeta primers were used in PCR. Measured with immunoSEQ multiplex PCR; TCRdb has only the in-frame clones, and not every one. This sample has 180,000 or so clones, with 82% found just once. Sequencing was carried out using PBMCs. These receptors originate from a woman aged 50 to 60 in good health and CMV-seropositive.

The chain carries TRBV5-1 and TRBJ2-1; 11 nucleotides align to TRBD2. This CDR3 region has 17 residues. Germline V gene sequence: CDR1 SGHRS, CDR2 YFSETQ. Germline trimming cut 3 bases from V and 3 bases from J; bases unmatched to any gene: 8. CDR3 loop: CASSWGLADNGYNEQFF. The CDR3 DNA reads as TGCGCCAGCAGCTGGGGACTAGCGGACAATGGCTACAATGAGCAGTTCTTC.

The chain has TRBV7-2 and TRBJ2-7; 9 nucleotides line up with TRBD2. The V segment lost 0 bases and the J segment 4 bases; nucleotides outside the gene matches: 4. This CDR3 is built from 15 residues. The germline V gene encodes CDR1 SGHTA and CDR2 FQGNSA. The CDR3 spells CASSLASSGVYEQYF. Here the CDR3 DNA reads TGTGCCAGCAGCTTAGCGTCTAGCGGGGTATACGAGCAGTACTTC.

This sequence joins TRBV15 and TRBJ2-7, with TRBD2 matching 7 bases. The CDR3 length is 16 residues. Germline V gene lookup returns CDR1 LNHNV and CDR2 YYDKDF (reference sequence). The J segment lost 2 bases and the V segment lost 0 bases, leaving 7 bases of the junction unmatched. The CDR3 nucleotides read TGTGCCACCAGCAGAGAATTTAGCGGGTCGACCTACGAGCAGTACTTC. It specifies CATSREFSGSTYEQYF. The variable domain in full, with the rest retrieved from reference TRBV15 and TRBJ2-7, is DAMVIQNPRYQVTQFGKPVTLSCSQTLNHNVMYWYQQKSSQAPKLLFHYYDKDFNNEADTPDNFQSRRPNTSFCFLDIRSPGLGDTAMYLCATSREFSGSTYEQYFGPGTRLTVT.

The rearrangement links TRBV7-3 to TRBJ2-7; TRBD1 aligns across 7 bases. J lost 6 bases, V lost 2 bases, and 16 bases had no gene match. The CDR3 is 17 amino acids. CDR1 and CDR2 from the germline V gene are SGHTA and FQGTGA. As DNA, the CDR3 is TGTGCCAGCAGCTTATCGGGTCCGGGACAGTGGAGAGGCGAGCAGTACTTC. It codes for CASSLSGPGQWRGEQYF. The full variable domain, rest sourced from reference TRBV7-3 and TRBJ2-7, is GAGVSQTPSNKVTEKGKYVELRCDPISGHTALYWYRQSLGQGPEFLIYFQGTGAADDSGLPNDRFFAVRPEGSVSTLKIQRTERGDSAVYLCASSLSGPGQWRGEQYFGPGTRLTVT.

The sample holds one count of this clone. The V and J genes are TRBV6-1 and TRBJ2-5; 7 bases are a match to TRBD1. Near its end, the DNA agrees better with TRBJ2-7, so the J call may be wrong. Germline loops: CDR1 MNHNS, CDR2 SASEGT. This CDR3 spans 17 amino acids. The CDR3: CASSEALRDSYSYEQYF. As DNA, the CDR3 is TGTGCCAGCAGTGAAGCCCTCCGGGACAGCTACTCCTACGAGCAGTACTTC.

This clone appeared a few times. This chain joins TRBV7-9 and TRBJ1-5; possibly TRBD1 for D (5 bases). Germline V gives CDR1 SEHNR, CDR2 FQNEAQ (reference sequence). Trimming pared 1 base from V and 3 bases from J, leaving 10 bases between. The CDR3 sequence is 15 residues long. The CDR3 is CASSLGQGPNQPQHF. CDR3 bases: TGTGCCAGCAGCTTAGGGCAGGGCCCCAATCAGCCCCAGCATTTT.

This clone was seen only once. The genes are TRBV19 and TRBJ2-1, with D unclear. CDR1 is LNHDA and CDR2 is SQIVND in the germline V gene (reference sequence). The CDR3 consists of 15 residues. The V and J ends lost 5 bases and 0 bases respectively, with 11 bases between them. The CDR3 DNA reads as TGTGCCAGTAGTTCCCGATCTAGCTCCTACAATGAGCAGTTCTTC. Translation gives CASSSRSSSYNEQFF.

This clone was counted a few times. The V gene is TRBV6-5, the J gene TRBJ2-1; D remains ambiguous. From germline, CDR1 is MNHEY and CDR2 SVGAGI. The CDR3 runs to 15 residues. V was pared by 0 bases and J by 9 bases, with 15 bases between. The CDR3: CASSYSFKSLVEQFF. DNA of the CDR3: TGTGCCAGCAGTTACTCGTTTAAGTCTCTAGTTGAGCAGTTCTTC.

The sample holds one count of this clone. This chain uses TRBV6-5 with TRBJ2-4; 7 bases align to TRBD1. The trim removed 6 bases at V and 1 base at J, leaving 6 bases unmatched. The CDR3 loop spans 15 amino acids. CDR1 is MNHEY and CDR2 is SVGAGI in the germline V gene. The CDR3 DNA reads as TGTGCCAGCAGGGACCTGACAGGGGCCAAAAACATTCAGTACTTC. Protein sequence: CASRDLTGAKNIQYF.

In this sample, this clone turned up a few times. The rearrangement uses TRBV28 and TRBJ1-4; 7 nucleotides match TRBD1. The CDR3 spans 15 residues. V trimming: 6 bases; J trimming: 6 bases; junction bases outside the gene matches: 10. Germline CDR1 reads MDHEN; CDR2 reads SYDVKM. This CDR3 is CASSPWRGQYEKLFF. The CDR3 nucleotides are TGTGCCAGCAGCCCTTGGAGGGGGCAATATGAAAAACTGTTTTTT.

V and J are TRBV7-9 and TRBJ1-1; D is unclear. CDR3 length: 17 amino acids. The V gene's germline CDR1 is SEHNR and CDR2 FQNEAQ (reference sequence). V lost 5 bases, J lost 0 bases, and 19 bases lay in between. CDR3 amino acids: CASSNGPRRVVNTEAFF. The CDR3 DNA follows: TGTGCCAGCAGCAACGGACCCCGGAGGGTAGTGAACACTGAAGCTTTCTTT.

The J gene is TRBJ1-3, the V gene TRBV4-1, with 7 bases that match TRBD1. V dropped 2 bases and J dropped 4; count of bases not matched to a gene: 5. This CDR3 comprises 15 residues. Germline CDR1 MGHRA, CDR2 YSYEKL. CDR3 loop: CASSQTDREGNTIYF. CDR3 DNA sequence: TGCGCCAGCAGCCAAACCGACAGGGAGGGAAACACCATATATTTT.

The chain's CDR3 is CAISGQGALGELFF. The CDR3 nucleotides are TGTGCCATCAGTGGACAGGGGGCTCTCGGGGAGCTGTTTTTT. The J gene is TRBJ2-2, the V gene TRBV10-3, with TRBD1 matching over 10 bases. The ends lost 4 bases at V and 7 bases at J; junction bases unmatched: 3. CDR3 length: 14 amino acids. The V gene's germline CDR1 is ENHRY and CDR2 SYGVKD.

The CDR3 coding sequence is TGTGCCAGCAGTTTATCGGCGGACACAGATACGCAGTATTTT. Amino acids: CASSLSADTDTQYF. J is TRBJ2-3 and V is TRBV27, with D uncertain. Germline values: CDR1 MNHEY, CDR2 SMNVEV (reference sequence). V was clipped by 0 bases and J by 2 bases, with 6 bases between them. The CDR3 is 14 amino acids.

The chain employs TRBV19 and TRBJ2-3; 8 positions agree with TRBD2. The CDR3 has 16 residues. V shed 10 bases, J shed 8 bases, and the junction held 20 bases outside the gene matches. The germline CDR1 and CDR2 sequences are LNHDA and SQIVND (reference sequence). CDR3 coding DNA: TGTGCCACATCCCGGGGGGGGTACCTACGTGTGGGTACGCAGTATTTT. It codes for CATSRGGYLRVGTQYF.

The chain links TRBV5-1 to TRBJ2-5, with 8 bases identical to TRBD1. The junction had 2 bases not matched to a gene; V was cut back by 0 bases and J by 4 bases. The CDR3 extends over 14 amino acids. The germline gives CDR1 SGHRS, CDR2 YFSETQ. CDR3 loop: CASSLAGQGETQYF. CDR3 nucleotide sequence: TGCGCCAGCAGCTTGGCCGGACAGGGAGAGACCCAGTACTTC. The whole variable domain, remainder taken from reference TRBV5-1 and TRBJ2-5, is KAGVTQTPRYLIKTRGQQVTLSCSPISGHRSVSWYQQTPGQGLQFLFEYFSETQRNKGNFPGRFSGRQFSNSRSEMNVSTLELGDSALYLCASSLAGQGETQYFGPGTRLLVL.